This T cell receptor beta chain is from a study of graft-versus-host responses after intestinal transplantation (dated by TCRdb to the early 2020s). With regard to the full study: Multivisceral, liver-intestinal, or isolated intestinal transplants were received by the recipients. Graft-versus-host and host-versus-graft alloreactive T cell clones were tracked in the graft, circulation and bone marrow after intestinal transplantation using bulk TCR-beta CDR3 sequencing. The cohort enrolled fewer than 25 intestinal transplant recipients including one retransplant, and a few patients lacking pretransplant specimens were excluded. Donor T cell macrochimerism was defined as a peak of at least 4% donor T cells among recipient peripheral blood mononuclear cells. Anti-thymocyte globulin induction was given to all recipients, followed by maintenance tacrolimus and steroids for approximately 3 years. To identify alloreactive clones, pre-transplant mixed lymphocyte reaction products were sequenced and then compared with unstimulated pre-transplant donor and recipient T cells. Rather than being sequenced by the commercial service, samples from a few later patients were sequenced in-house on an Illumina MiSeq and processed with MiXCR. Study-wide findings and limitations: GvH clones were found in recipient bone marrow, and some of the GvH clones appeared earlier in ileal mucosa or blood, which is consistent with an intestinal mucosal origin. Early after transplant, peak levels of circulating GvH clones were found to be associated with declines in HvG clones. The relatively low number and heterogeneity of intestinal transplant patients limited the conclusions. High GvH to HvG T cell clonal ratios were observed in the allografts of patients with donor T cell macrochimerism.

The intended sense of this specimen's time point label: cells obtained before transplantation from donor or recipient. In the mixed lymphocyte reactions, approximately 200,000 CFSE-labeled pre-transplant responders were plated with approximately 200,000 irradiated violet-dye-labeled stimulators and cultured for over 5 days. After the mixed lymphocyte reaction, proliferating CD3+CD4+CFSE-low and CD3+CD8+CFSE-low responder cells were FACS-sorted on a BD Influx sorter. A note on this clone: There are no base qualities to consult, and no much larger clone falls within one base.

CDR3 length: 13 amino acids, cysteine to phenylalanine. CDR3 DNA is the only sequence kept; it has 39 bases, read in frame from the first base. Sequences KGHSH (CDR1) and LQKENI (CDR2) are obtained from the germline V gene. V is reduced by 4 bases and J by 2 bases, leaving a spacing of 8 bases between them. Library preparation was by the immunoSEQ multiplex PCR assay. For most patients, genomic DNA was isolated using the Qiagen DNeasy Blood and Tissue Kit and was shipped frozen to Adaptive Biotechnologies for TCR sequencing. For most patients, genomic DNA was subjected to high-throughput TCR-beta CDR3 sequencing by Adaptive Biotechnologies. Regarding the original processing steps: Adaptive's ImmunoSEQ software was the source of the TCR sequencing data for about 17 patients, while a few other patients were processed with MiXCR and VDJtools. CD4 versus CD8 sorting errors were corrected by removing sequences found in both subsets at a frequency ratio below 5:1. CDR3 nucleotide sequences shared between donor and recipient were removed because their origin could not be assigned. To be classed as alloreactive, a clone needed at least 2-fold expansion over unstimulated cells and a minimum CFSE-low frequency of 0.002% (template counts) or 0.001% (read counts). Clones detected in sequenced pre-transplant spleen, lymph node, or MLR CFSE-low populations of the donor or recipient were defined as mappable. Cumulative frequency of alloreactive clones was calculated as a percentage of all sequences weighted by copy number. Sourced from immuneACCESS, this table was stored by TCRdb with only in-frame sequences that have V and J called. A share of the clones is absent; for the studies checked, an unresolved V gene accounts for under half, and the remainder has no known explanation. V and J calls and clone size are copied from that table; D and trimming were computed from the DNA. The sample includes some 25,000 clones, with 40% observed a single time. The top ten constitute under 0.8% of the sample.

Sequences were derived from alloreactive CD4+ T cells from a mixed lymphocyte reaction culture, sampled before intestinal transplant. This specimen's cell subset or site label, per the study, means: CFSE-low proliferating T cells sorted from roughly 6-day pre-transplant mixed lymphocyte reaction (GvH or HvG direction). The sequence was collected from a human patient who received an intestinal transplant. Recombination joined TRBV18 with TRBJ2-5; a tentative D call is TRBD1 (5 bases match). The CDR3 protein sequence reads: CASSLGVQETQYF. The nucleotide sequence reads TGTGCCAGCTCACTAGGGGTACAAGAGACCCAGTACTTC.